This T cell receptor beta chain was identified in a study of CD8 T cells in Susac syndrome. Random hexamers were used to reverse transcribe the RNA input (roughly 0.5 to 1 ug). The authors amplified TCR beta CDR3 across 54 Vbeta and 13 Jbeta using immunoSEQ multiplex PCR. TCRdb re-called the immunoSEQ multiplex PCR reads through MiXCR, storing one row per CDR3 protein. The sample yields more than 95,000 distinct CDR3 sequences, about 93% seen once. Germline lookup yields CDR1 MNHNY and CDR2 SVGAGI (reference sequence). Trimming took 4 bases from V and 3 from J, leaving 7 bases between them. The CDR3 has 13 amino acids.

The sequencing input was CD4+ T cells from PBMCs. The TCR was taken from a human donor in good health. The V call is TRBV6-6, the J call TRBJ2-1; D unclear. The CDR3 protein is CASSFTNYNEQFF. DNA for the CDR3: TGTGCCAGCAGTTTCACGAACTACAATGAGCAGTTCTTC.